Below are 12 T cell receptor beta chains sequenced from a single sample in a study of identical twins. Each CDR3 protein gets one entry after TCRdb re-called the 5' RACE reads with MiXCR. In the table there are fewer than 250,000 distinct CDR3 sequences, 6% to 8.5% of which are singletons. These data were also filed under a second study, of yellow fever vaccine responses in identical twins.

The sample comprised CD8+ T cells sorted from blood. All receptors derive from a woman aged 18-29 years in good health.

The chain uses TRBV6-2 or TRBV6-3 and TRBJ1-5, with D unclear. V lost 8 bases to trimming and J lost 3 bases, with 8 bases between them. Germline CDR1 and CDR2: MNHEY and SVGEGT. The CDR3 sequence is 12 residues long. The DNA for the CDR3 is TGTGCCAGCTGGGGATTCAATCAGCCCCAGCATTTT. Translation: CASWGFNQPQHF.

The rearrangement links TRBV20-1 to TRBJ2-2; 9 nucleotides align to TRBD2. The junction had 11 bases not matched to a gene; V was cut back by 5 bases and J by 7 bases. CDR1 and CDR2 (germline): DFQATT, SNEGSKA (reference sequence). This CDR3 has 15 amino acids. In DNA form, the CDR3 reads TGCAGTGCTGAACTAAGCGGGAGGTTGGGCGGGGAGCTGTTTTTT. This gives the protein CSAELSGRLGGELFF.

This clonotype showed up many times. The genes are TRBV4-1 and TRBJ2-2; 8 nucleotides match TRBD1. J lost 3 bases, V lost 4 bases, and 4 bases had no gene match. Per germline, CDR1 MGHRA and CDR2 YSYEKL. This CDR3 is built from 15 residues. The CDR3 reads CASSRNRGDTGELFF. As DNA, the CDR3 is TGCGCCAGCAGCCGCAACAGGGGGGACACCGGGGAGCTGTTTTTT.

This clonotype came up a few times. The rearrangement uses TRBV11-3 and TRBJ2-1, with D possibly being TRBD1 or TRBD2 (5 bases each). The length of the CDR3 is 16 residues. Trimming removed 5 bases at V and 3 bases at J, with 17 bases between. CDR1 is SGHNT, CDR2 YENEEA, per germline. This CDR3 reads CASSQVASGLYNEQFF. The CDR3 bases are TGTGCCAGCAGCCAGGTAGCGTCAGGGCTCTACAATGAGCAGTTCTTC.

This clonotype showed up many times. This sequence joins TRBV12-3 or TRBV12-4 and TRBJ2-1; TRBD1 is a possible D gene (6 bases). This CDR3 has 16 residues. V was pared by 6 bases and J by 2 bases, with 17 bases between. The CDR3 DNA follows: TGTGCCAGCAGCACCCGGGACACCCTCACCTACAATGAGCAGTTCTTC. It is translated as CASSTRDTLTYNEQFF.

The rearrangement joins TRBV6-5 to TRBJ2-3; D is uncertain. The ends were cut back, 2 bases at V and 1 base at J, with 13 bases in the middle. CDR3 length: 16 residues. Germline CDR1 MNHEY, CDR2 SVGAGI. The DNA of the CDR3 is TGTGCCAGCAGTTACGGCACTACTGGTGGCACAGATACGCAGTATTTT. Amino acids: CASSYGTTGGTDTQYF.

This clonotype was recorded at least ten times. The V gene is TRBV20-1, the J gene TRBJ2-2; D remains unclear. The CDR3 is made up of 13 amino acids. Germline V gene sequence: CDR1 DFQATT, CDR2 SNEGSKA (reference sequence). Trimming took off 4 bases at V and 0 bases at J, with 6 bases between the two ends. In nucleotides, the CDR3 is TGCAGTGCTAATAGGGCGAACACCGGGGAGCTGTTTTTT. Protein sequence: CSANRANTGELFF.

This clonotype was found a few times. This chain connects TRBV29-1 to TRBJ2-2; TRBD1 matches 9 bases. The CDR3 runs 17 residues. Germline CDR1 is SQVTM and CDR2 is ANQGSEA. Unmatched junction bases numbered 17, after V lost 7 bases and J lost 5 bases. The chain's CDR3 is CSARGKTGGLDTGELFF. DNA of the CDR3: TGCAGCGCTAGGGGGAAAACAGGGGGCTTAGATACCGGGGAGCTGTTTTTT.

The chain joins TRBV4-1 to TRBJ2-7, with 12 bases fitting TRBD2. V trimming: 3 bases; J trimming: 5 bases; junction bases outside the gene matches: 8. CDR1 and CDR2 (germline): MGHRA, YSYEKL. This CDR3 spans 16 amino acids. As DNA, the CDR3 is TGCGCCAGCAGCCAGGAGACTAGCGGGGGTTGGGACGAGCAGTACGTC. It yields the protein CASSQETSGGWDEQYV.

CDR3 amino acids: CASSHRDRNNEKLFF. DNA of the CDR3: TGCGCCAGCAGCCACCGGGACAGGAATAATGAAAAACTGTTTTTT. The chain uses TRBV4-1 and TRBJ1-4, with 8 bases fitting TRBD1. Germline CDR1 is MGHRA and CDR2 is YSYEKL. This CDR3 has 15 residues. V was pared by 3 bases and J by 4 bases, with 4 bases of the junction left unmatched.

This clonotype has a count of ten or more. This sequence joins TRBV7-6 and TRBJ2-7, with 11 positions matching TRBD1. V lost 5 bases, J lost 3 bases, and 9 bases stayed unmatched. The V gene's germline CDR1 is SGHVS and CDR2 FNYEAQ. The CDR3 runs to 16 residues. DNA of the CDR3: TGTGCCAGCAGCGCAAAGCCGGGACAGGGGGACTACGAGCAGTACTTC. Translating it yields CASSAKPGQGDYEQYF.

This clonotype was seen repeatedly, ten times or more. This sequence joins TRBV25-1 and TRBJ2-7; 9 bases agree with TRBD2. The CDR3 length is 15 residues. CDR1 and CDR2 from the germline V gene are MGHDK and SYGVNS. Trimming cost V 4 bases and J 6 bases; bases outside gene matches: 10. Here the CDR3 reads CASSVGTSPLFEQYV. Written as DNA, the CDR3 is TGTGCCAGCAGTGTTGGGACTAGCCCTCTTTTCGAGCAGTACGTC.